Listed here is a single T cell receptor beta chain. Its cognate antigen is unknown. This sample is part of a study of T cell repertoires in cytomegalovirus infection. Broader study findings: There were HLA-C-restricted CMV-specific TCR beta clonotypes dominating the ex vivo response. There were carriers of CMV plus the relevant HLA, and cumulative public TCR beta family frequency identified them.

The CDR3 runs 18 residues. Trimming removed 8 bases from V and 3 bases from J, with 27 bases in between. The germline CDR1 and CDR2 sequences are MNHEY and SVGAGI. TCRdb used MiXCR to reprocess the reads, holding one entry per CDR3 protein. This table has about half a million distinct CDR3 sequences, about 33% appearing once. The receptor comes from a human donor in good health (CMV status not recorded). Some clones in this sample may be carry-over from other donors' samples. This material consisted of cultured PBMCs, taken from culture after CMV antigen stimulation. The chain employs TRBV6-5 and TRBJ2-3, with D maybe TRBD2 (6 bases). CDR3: CASSGGQNLIATTDTQYF. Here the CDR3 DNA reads TGTGCCAGCTCTGGAGGGCAAAACCTAATAGCAACTACAGATACGCAGTATTTT.